This T cell receptor beta chain came from a study of cytomegalovirus exposure and HLA in healthy donors. Study-level findings and limits: It was only CMV serostatus that was available as immune exposure information.

A word on this clone: The antigen remains undetermined.

J lost 4 bases, V lost 1 base, and 8 bases had no gene match. The CDR3 covers 16 residues. CDR1 and CDR2 (germline): SGHVS, FQNEAQ. Vbeta (60) and Jbeta (13) primers were used in the PCR. Method: immunoSEQ multiplex PCR; TCRdb's copy keeps in-frame clones and lacks some. This table has approximately 150,000 clones, under 90% appearing once. Source material: PBMCs. The receptor comes from a man aged 25-40 years in good health and CMV-seropositive. V gene TRBV7-8 combines with J gene TRBJ2-5, with TRBD2 matching over 8 bases. CDR3 in amino acids: CASSLVGAGAVETQYF. The CDR3 DNA is TGTGCCAGCAGCTTAGTCGGAGCGGGGGCGGTAGAGACCCAGTACTTC.